These T cell receptor beta chains were read from a single sample in a study of blood T cell repertoires in COVID-19. Profiling relied on immunoSEQ multiplex PCR, and the TCRdb table lists in-frame clones only, not all of them. Of 110,000 or so clones in the sample, over 80% are singletons; the top ten hold 4.6%. Sequenced: peripheral blood. These receptors were taken from a woman aged 50 to 60 with acute or convalescent COVID-19. Each CDR3 is given with its conserved first and last residue. D genes are given only for firm matches. A row's size may be missing; if present it is once, few, many or a size class.

TRBV21-1	NA	TRBJ1-6	NA	CASSKPQTGRANSPLHF	TGTGCCAGCAGCAAACCTCAGACAGGAAGGGCTAATTCACCCCTCCACTTT
TRBV12-2	NA	TRBJ2-3	NA	CASRLVFQDTQYF	TGTGCAAGTCGCTTAGTGTTTCAGGATACGCAGTATTTT
TRBV7-2	NA	TRBJ1-1	NA	CASRVNTRQKAFF	TGTGCCAGCAGAGTCAATACCCGACAGAAAGCTTTCTTT
TRBV7-9	NA	TRBJ2-1	TRBD2	CASSFQRTSGRAGEQFF	TGTGCCAGCAGTTTCCAAAGGACTAGCGGGAGGGCAGGTGAGCAGTTCTTC
TRBV6-1	NA	TRBJ1-2	NA	CASSEWSRSGYTF	TGTGCCAGCAGTGAATGGAGCCGATCGGGCTACACCTTC
TRBV30	NA	TRBJ1-1	TRBD1	CAWSHRQGQAFF	TGTGCCTGGAGTCACCGACAGGGACAAGCTTTCTTT
TRBV18	NA	TRBJ1-4	NA	CASSPGGGSTEKLFF	TGTGCCAGCTCACCAGGCGGGGGCAGTACGGAAAAACTGTTTTTT
TRBV6-1	NA	TRBJ1-1	TRBD1	CASSGPHTGEGTEAFF	TGTGCCAGCAGTGGACCTCATACAGGGGAAGGAACTGAAGCTTTCTTT
TRBV4-1	NA	TRBJ2-5	TRBD2	CASSTGLAGRETQYF	TGCGCCAGCAGCACGGGACTAGCGGGGAGGGAGACCCAGTACTTC
TRBV3-1/TRBV3-2	NA	TRBJ1-6	TRBD1	CASSQGTGGDNSPLHF	TGTGCCAGCAGCCAAGGGACAGGGGGAGATAATTCACCCCTCCACTTT
TRBV11-2	NA	TRBJ2-1	TRBD1	CASSPIADRGHNEQFF	TGTGCCAGCAGCCCAATTGCGGACAGGGGGCACAATGAGCAGTTCTTC
TRBV7-8	once	TRBJ2-3	TRBD2	CASSLLAGGDTDTQYF	TGTGCCAGCAGCTTGCTAGCGGGAGGGGACACAGATACGCAGTATTTT
TRBV30	NA	TRBJ1-1	TRBD1	CAWSTPGTGVGTEAFF	TGTGCCTGGAGTACCCCCGGGACAGGGGTCGGCACTGAAGCTTTCTTT
TRBV4-1	NA	TRBJ1-2	NA	CASSPMGGDGYTF	TGCGCCAGCAGCCCTATGGGGGGGGATGGCTACACCTTC
TRBV28	NA	TRBJ1-1	TRBD1	CASSLLQGLNTEAFF	TGTGCCAGCAGTTTACTACAGGGGCTGAACACTGAAGCTTTCTTT
TRBV20-1	NA	TRBJ2-3	NA	CSARQTDTQYF	TGCAGTGCTAGACAGACAGATACGCAGTATTTT
TRBV10-2	NA	TRBJ2-7	NA	CASRELDEQYF	TGCGCCAGCAGAGAACTGGACGAGCAGTACTTC
TRBV7-2	NA	TRBJ1-1	NA	CASSFLGGYTEAFF	TGTGCCAGCAGCTTTCTCGGGGGGTACACTGAAGCTTTCTTT
TRBV12-3/TRBV12-4	once	TRBJ1-1	NA	CASSSGLLASAFF	TGTGCCAGCAGCTCGGGACTGCTGGCAAGTGCTTTCTTT
TRBV19	NA	TRBJ2-2	NA	CASSLRGATGELFF	TGTGCCAGTAGCCTCCGGGGGGCGACCGGGGAGCTGTTTTTT
TRBV28	NA	TRBJ2-7	TRBD2	CASSLTSGIYEQYF	TGTGCCAGCAGTTTAACTAGCGGGATCTACGAGCAGTACTTC
TRBV27	NA	TRBJ2-1	TRBD2	CASSFGGAYNEQFF	TGTGCCAGCAGTTTTGGGGGGGCCTACAATGAGCAGTTCTTC
TRBV10-3	NA	TRBJ1-6	TRBD1	CAINGQGYNSPLHF	TGTGCCATCAATGGACAGGGATATAATTCACCCCTCCACTTT
TRBV2	few	TRBJ1-2	TRBD1	CASKGADYGYTF	TGTGCCAGTAAGGGGGCAGACTATGGCTACACCTTC
TRBV11-2	once	TRBJ2-1	TRBD2	CASSLESGSYNEQFF	TGTGCCAGCAGCTTAGAAAGCGGGAGTTACAATGAGCAGTTCTTC
TRBV7-9	NA	TRBJ2-1	NA	CASSSRNRYNEQFF	TGTGCCAGCAGCTCCAGGAATCGCTACAATGAGCAGTTCTTC
TRBV19	NA	TRBJ1-1	TRBD1	CASSMTGVNTEAFF	TGTGCCAGTAGTATGACAGGGGTGAACACTGAAGCTTTCTTT
TRBV6-2/TRBV6-3	NA	TRBJ2-7	TRBD1	CASSPGTDYPYEQYF	TGTGCCAGCAGCCCCGGGACAGACTACCCCTACGAGCAGTACTTC
TRBV29-1	NA	TRBJ1-1	NA	CSSWRGAEAFF	TGCAGCTCTTGGCGGGGGGCTGAAGCTTTCTTT
TRBV7-2	NA	TRBJ2-2	TRBD1	CASSLDGTGPGELFF	TGTGCCAGCAGCTTAGACGGGACAGGTCCCGGGGAGCTGTTTTTT
TRBV11-2	NA	TRBJ2-5	TRBD1	CASSFYRGQETQYF	TGTGCCAGCAGCTTTTACAGGGGACAAGAGACCCAGTACTTC
TRBV3-1/TRBV3-2	NA	TRBJ1-6	NA	CASSRQNRNSPLHF	TGTGCCAGCAGCCGGCAAAACAGGAATTCACCCCTCCACTTT
TRBV2	once	TRBJ2-1	TRBD1	CASSGDRGAYNEQFF	TGTGCCAGCAGTGGGGACAGGGGGGCCTACAATGAGCAGTTCTTC
TRBV5-1	NA	TRBJ2-2	TRBD2	CASSFGGGGTGELFF	TGCGCCAGCAGCTTCGGCGGGGGAGGGACCGGGGAGCTGTTTTTT
TRBV21-1	NA	TRBJ2-3	NA	CASSKVMEGVATDTQYF	TGTGCCAGCAGCAAAGTGATGGAAGGGGTGGCCACAGATACGCAGTATTTT
TRBV9	NA	TRBJ2-2	NA	CASSPSNTGELFF	TGTGCCAGCAGCCCCAGTAACACCGGGGAGCTGTTTTTT
TRBV12-5	few	TRBJ1-1	TRBD1	CASDRTGINTEAFF	TGTGCTAGTGATAGGACAGGGATAAACACTGAAGCTTTCTTT
TRBV10-2	NA	TRBJ1-2	TRBD1	CASSDSRGLNGYTF	TGCGCCAGCAGTGATTCGAGGGGGCTCAATGGCTACACCTTC
TRBV5-1	once	TRBJ1-4	TRBD1	CASSVEGRGTGGGKLFF	TGCGCCAGCAGCGTCGAGGGTCGAGGGACAGGGGGCGGAAAACTGTTTTTT
TRBV11-2	NA	TRBJ1-6	TRBD1	CASSSLQGTGSPLHF	TGTGCCAGCAGCTCTTTACAGGGGACGGGGTCACCCCTCCACTTT
TRBV28	NA	TRBJ1-2	NA	CATARESYGYTF	TGTGCCACCGCCAGGGAAAGCTATGGCTACACCTTC
TRBV19	NA	TRBJ1-2	TRBD1	CASSTGTGNGYTF	TGTGCCAGTAGTACAGGGACAGGGAATGGCTACACCTTC
TRBV5-4	few	TRBJ2-7	TRBD2	CASSPGGAAGEQYF	TGTGCCAGCAGCCCCGGGGGGGCCGCGGGGGAGCAGTACTTC